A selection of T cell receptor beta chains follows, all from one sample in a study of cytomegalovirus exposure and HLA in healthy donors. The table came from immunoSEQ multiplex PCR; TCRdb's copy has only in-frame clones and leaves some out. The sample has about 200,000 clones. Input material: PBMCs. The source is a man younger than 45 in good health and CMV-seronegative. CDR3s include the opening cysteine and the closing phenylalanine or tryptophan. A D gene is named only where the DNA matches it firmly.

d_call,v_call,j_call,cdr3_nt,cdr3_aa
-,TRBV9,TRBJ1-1,TGTGCCAGCAGCGTAGGGGGGGGGATGAACACTGAAGCTTTCTTT,CASSVGGGMNTEAFF
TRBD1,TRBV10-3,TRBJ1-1,TGTGCCACGACGGACAGGCTCATGAACACTGAAGCTTTCTTT,CATTDRLMNTEAFF
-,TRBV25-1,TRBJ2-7,TGTGCCAGCAGTGTCGTCTACGAGCAGTACTTC,CASSVVYEQYF
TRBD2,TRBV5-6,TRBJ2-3,TGTGCCAGCAGCCTACTAGCTGCGGGAGAGGCGGATACGCAGTATTTT,CASSLLAAGEADTQYF
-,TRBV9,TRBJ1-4,TGTGCCAGCAGCGTAGAAGAGGGCATCGGTAATGAAAAACTGTTTTTT,CASSVEEGIGNEKLFF
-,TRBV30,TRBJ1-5,TGTGCCTGGAGCGCTCGGGGAGTGTATAGCAATCAGCCCCAGCATTTT,CAWSARGVYSNQPQHF
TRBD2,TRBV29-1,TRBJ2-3,TGCAGCGTTGAAGGAAGGCTAGCGGTCGGCACAGATACGCAGTATTTT,CSVEGRLAVGTDTQYF
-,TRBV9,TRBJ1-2,TGTGCCAGCAGCTCGGACAGCCCGGGGTTAGGTGGCTACACCTTC,CASSSDSPGLGGYTF
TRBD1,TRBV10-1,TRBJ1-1,TGCGCCAGCAGTCCCACAGGGGCCGGAGTAAATACTGAAGCTTTCTTT,CASSPTGAGVNTEAFF
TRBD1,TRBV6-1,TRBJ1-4,TGTGCCAGCAGCCGGACAGGGGATTGGGAGAAACTGTTTTTT,CASSRTGDWEKLFF
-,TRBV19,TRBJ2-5,TGTGCCAGTAGTATTGGTAGCGAAGAGACCCAGTACTTC,CASSIGSEETQYF
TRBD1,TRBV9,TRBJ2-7,TGTGCCAGCAGCGTCTGGGACAGGGGGCCCGACGAGCAGTACTTC,CASSVWDRGPDEQYF
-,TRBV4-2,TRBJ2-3,TGTGCCAGCAGACTCATCCCTAGCACAGATACGCAGTATTTT,CASRLIPSTDTQYF
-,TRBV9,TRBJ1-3,TGTGCCAGCAGCTATCGCGGGATCTCTGGAAACACCATATATTTT,CASSYRGISGNTIYF
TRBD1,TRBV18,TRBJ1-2,TGTGCCAGCTCACCCCCTCTGACAGGGGTCGGCTATGGCTACACCTTC,CASSPPLTGVGYGYTF
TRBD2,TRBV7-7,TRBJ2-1,TGTGCCAGCAGCCCAGCCCTGAGGCTAGCGGGAGGGAATGAGCAGTTCTTC,CASSPALRLAGGNEQFF
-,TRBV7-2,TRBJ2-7,TGTGCCAGCAGCTTATACGGCGGGATAAGCTCCTACGAGCAGTACTTC,CASSLYGGISSYEQYF
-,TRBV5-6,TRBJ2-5,TGTGCCAGCGCCGAAGAGGGTTACCAAGAGACCCAGTACTTC,CASAEEGYQETQYF
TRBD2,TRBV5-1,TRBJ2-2,TGCGCCAGCAGGGCCCTAGCGGTGAACACCGGGGAGCTGTTTTTT,CASRALAVNTGELFF
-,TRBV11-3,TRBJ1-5,TGTGCCAGCAGCGCGGGGGGGCAGGGAACGGGTGAGCCCCAGCATTTT,CASSAGGQGTGEPQHF
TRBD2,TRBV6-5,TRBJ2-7,TGTGCCAGCAGTAGCACTAGCGGGAGTGGATACGAGCAGTACTTC,CASSSTSGSGYEQYF
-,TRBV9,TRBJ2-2,TGTGCCAGCAGCCCCTGGGGGGACCCCGGGGAGCTGTTTTTT,CASSPWGDPGELFF